The 21 T cell receptor beta chains presented below share a single source sample, sequenced in a study of identical twins. A single record per CDR3 protein comes from TCRdb applying MiXCR to the 5' RACE reads. The sample lists about 700,000 distinct CDR3 sequences, approximately 6% seen once, with around 2% in the top ten. The sample comprised naive T cells sorted from blood. The receptor source for this set is a man between 18 and 29 years old in good health.

This clonotype was observed many times. The rearrangement joins TRBV20-1 to TRBJ2-3; 7 positions match TRBD1. CDR3 length: 16 amino acids. Germline lookup yields CDR1 DFQATT and CDR2 SNEGSKA (reference sequence). V dropped 5 bases and J dropped 5; count of bases not matched to a gene: 16. The CDR3 bases are TGCAGTGCTGGGCCTCCCGGGACAGCAATCCTAGATACGCAGTATTTT. It specifies CSAGPPGTAILDTQYF.

This clonotype was seen only a few times. The gene calls are TRBV3-1 and TRBJ2-2; weak D call: TRBD1 (5 bases). Between the trimmed V and J ends, which lost 2 bases and 1 base, there was a span of 8 bases. In germline, CDR1 is LGHDT, CDR2 YNNKEL (reference sequence). This CDR3 spans 15 amino acids. This chain's CDR3 is CASSQRGQNTGELFF. The CDR3 DNA sequence: TGTGCCAGCAGCCAACGAGGACAGAACACCGGGGAGCTGTTTTTT. Full variable domain (remainder filled in from reference TRBV3-1 and TRBJ2-2): DTAVSQTPKYLVTQMGNDKSIKCEQNLGHDTMYWYKQDSKKFLKIMFSYNNKELIINETVPNRFSPKSPDKAHLNLHINSLELGDSAVYFCASSQRGQNTGELFFGEGSRLTVL.

This clonotype has only a few counts. V gene TRBV10-2 combines with J gene TRBJ2-1, with 8 bases fitting TRBD2. The V and J ends lost 5 bases and 12 bases, in that order; junction bases with no gene match: 12. Germline V gene data show CDR1 as WSHSY and CDR2 as SAAADI. This CDR3 is built from 14 residues. CDR3 sequence: CASSSKISGLGQFF. CDR3 in DNA: TGCGCCAGCAGTTCCAAAATATCGGGACTAGGGCAGTTCTTC.

This clonotype was counted only a few times. The V and J genes are TRBV10-3 and TRBJ2-7; tentatively, D is TRBD1 (6 bases). Trimming stripped 6 bases from V and 9 bases from J, with 18 bases between. Per germline, CDR1 ENHRY and CDR2 SYGVKD. This CDR3 is built from 13 residues. The CDR3 loop is CAIRKPQGTGQYV. CDR3 nucleotide sequence: TGTGCCATCAGAAAACCACAGGGAACTGGGCAGTACGTC.

This clonotype was found many times. The rearrangement joins TRBV7-2 to TRBJ1-1; tentative D call: TRBD1 (5 bases). In germline, CDR1 is SGHTA, CDR2 FQGNSA. This CDR3 has 15 amino acids. V lost 3 bases to trimming and J lost 2 bases, with 13 bases between them. CDR3 loop: CASSLARGPNTEAFF. CDR3 in DNA: TGTGCCAGCAGCTTGGCGCGGGGCCCTAACACTGAAGCTTTCTTT.

This clonotype was detected a few times. The genes are TRBV7-9 and TRBJ1-4; D is possibly TRBD1 (5 bases). CDR1 and CDR2 (germline): SEHNR, FQNEAQ (reference sequence). The CDR3 sequence is 15 residues long. Between the trimmed V and J ends, which lost 5 bases and 8 bases, there was a span of 18 bases. Written as DNA, the CDR3 is TGTGCCAGCAGCCCAGACGGCCCCGGGGGGGAAAAACTGTTTTTT. Residues: CASSPDGPGGEKLFF.

The chain links TRBV20-1 to TRBJ2-5; D is undetermined. The CDR3 is 15 amino acids. Trimming stripped 2 bases from V and 8 bases from J, with 21 bases between. Germline assignment: CDR1 DFQATT and CDR2 SNEGSKA (reference sequence). As DNA, the CDR3 is TGCAGTGCTAGACCCACCACGGACCTACCTAAAACCCAGTACTTC. It yields the protein CSARPTTDLPKTQYF.

This clonotype was recorded many times. CDR3 nucleotides: TGCAGCCTCAGACAGGGCCAAGAGACCCAGTACTTC. It is translated as CSLRQGQETQYF. The chain joins TRBV29-1 to TRBJ2-5, with 7 bases that match TRBD1. Germline CDR1 and CDR2: SQVTM and ANQGSEA. This CDR3 has 12 amino acids. V lost 8 bases and J lost 1; bases outside the gene matches: 4.

J is TRBJ2-1 and V is TRBV25-1; 14 positions match TRBD2. V lost 3 bases to trimming and J lost 4 bases; unmatched junction nucleotides: 2. The CDR3 sequence is 16 residues long. CDR1 MGHDK and CDR2 SYGVNS come from the germline V gene. In DNA, the CDR3 is TGTGCCAGCAGTGACCGGACTAGCGGGGGGTACAATGAGCAGTTCTTC. Protein product: CASSDRTSGGYNEQFF.

The chain combines TRBV7-9 with TRBJ2-1; D call uncertain. The germline V and J ends were trimmed by 5 bases and 7 bases, with 12 bases remaining between them. CDR3 length equals 13 residues. CDR1 and CDR2 (germline): SEHNR, FQNEAQ (reference sequence). CDR3 region: CASSPISGNEQFF. In DNA form, the CDR3 reads TGTGCCAGCAGCCCGATATCCGGGAATGAGCAGTTCTTC.

The sample holds many counts of this clonotype. The chain employs TRBV5-4 and TRBJ1-1; D unclear. The CDR3 consists of 14 residues. The germline V gene has CDR1 SGHNT and CDR2 YYREEE (reference sequence). V shed 0 bases and J shed 5 bases, with 11 bases lying between them. The CDR3, as DNA: TGTGCCAGCAGCTTGGAGGGTACCCATACTGAAGCTTTCTTT. Its translation: CASSLEGTHTEAFF.

This clonotype appeared many times. The genes are TRBV11-2 and TRBJ2-1, with 13 bases aligning to TRBD2. This CDR3 is 17 amino acids long. The V gene's germline CDR1 is SGHAT and CDR2 FQNNGV. With 1 base clipped from V and 9 bases from J, the junction kept 9 bases outside the gene matches. CDR3 nucleotide sequence: TGTGCCAGCAGCTTAGGACTAGCGGGAGGTCTTCTCGGTGAGCAGTTCTTC. The encoded protein is CASSLGLAGGLLGEQFF.

This clonotype was picked up many times. A junction boundary mismatches the germline segment, possibly from a read error. The chain uses TRBV29-1 and TRBJ1-2; possible D gene TRBD1, 6 bases. Per the germline V gene, CDR1 is SQVTM and CDR2 is ANQGSEA. This CDR3 contains 11 residues. This CDR3 is CSGEQGGGYTF. The CDR3 DNA reads as TGCAGCGGTGAACAGGGTGGCGGCTACACCTTC.

The V gene is TRBV7-3, the J gene TRBJ2-1; 8 bases line up with TRBD2. This CDR3 region has 12 residues. V dropped 5 bases and J dropped 9; count of bases not matched to a gene: 3. Germline-derived CDR1 and CDR2 are SGHTA and FQGTGA. The CDR3 nucleotides read TGTGCCAGCAGCGCGGGGACTAGTGAGCAGTTCTTC. Encoded protein: CASSAGTSEQFF. Combining the CDR3 with reference TRBV7-3 and TRBJ2-1 gives the whole variable domain GAGVSQTPSNKVTEKGKYVELRCDPISGHTALYWYRQSLGQGPEFLIYFQGTGAADDSGLPNDRFFAVRPEGSVSTLKIQRTERGDSAVYLCASSAGTSEQFFGPGTRLTVL.

This clonotype was picked up many times. V and J are TRBV20-1 and TRBJ2-1; D is possibly TRBD2 (5 bases). V was trimmed by 2 bases and J by 7 bases, leaving 18 bases between them. This CDR3 contains 15 residues. The germline gives CDR1 DFQATT, CDR2 SNEGSKA (reference sequence). The CDR3 region is CSARSVVALGNEQFF. Written as DNA, the CDR3 is TGCAGTGCTAGATCGGTAGTAGCGCTAGGGAATGAGCAGTTCTTC.

This clonotype was seen many times. The chain employs TRBV20-1 and TRBJ2-7, with 7 bases aligning to TRBD2. The J segment lost 3 bases and the V segment lost 6 bases, leaving 17 bases of the junction unmatched. There are 16 residues in the CDR3. Germline-derived CDR1 and CDR2 are DFQATT and SNEGSKA (reference sequence). CDR3 nucleotide sequence: TGCAGTGCACCGAAAAGCGGGACTTCCCTTTTCTACGAGCAGTACTTC. Its translation: CSAPKSGTSLFYEQYF.

This clonotype was counted at least ten times. The chain joins TRBV9 to TRBJ1-2, with 8 nucleotides matching TRBD1. There are 13 residues in the CDR3. V lost 1 base, J lost 6 bases, and 2 bases stayed unmatched. The germline CDR1 and CDR2 sequences are SGDLS and YYNGEE. The CDR3 DNA is TGTGCCAGCAGCGTACAGGGGGCGGATGGCTACACCTTC. Translated, it gives CASSVQGADGYTF.

The chain is built from TRBV12-3 or TRBV12-4 and TRBJ1-2; D ambiguous. CDR3 length equals 15 residues. V was trimmed by 5 bases and J by 4 bases, leaving 17 bases between them. The CDR3 DNA follows: TGTGCCAGCAGTGGTGGGCAGACTCTTTCCTATGGCTACACCTTC. Its protein is CASSGGQTLSYGYTF.

This clonotype was observed many times. The rearrangement links TRBV29-1 to TRBJ1-1, with D unclear. CDR3 length: 11 amino acids. V was shortened by 7 bases and J by 0 bases, with 6 bases between the two germline ends. Germline V gives CDR1 SQVTM, CDR2 ANQGSEA. The CDR3 sequence is CSAMLNTEAFF. The CDR3 nucleotides read TGCAGCGCTATGCTGAACACTGAAGCTTTCTTT.

In its sample, this clonotype was seen a few times. The chain recombines TRBV12-3 or TRBV12-4 with TRBJ2-4, with D perhaps matching TRBD2 (5 bases). Deletions cut 1 base from V and 8 bases from J, with 15 bases between. The CDR3 consists of 15 residues. The CDR3 spells CASSLGRSPGDIQYF. The CDR3 DNA follows: TGTGCCAGCAGTTTAGGGAGGAGCCCTGGGGACATTCAGTACTTC.

This rearrangement joins TRBV3-1 to TRBJ2-7; 7 nucleotides line up with TRBD2. Per the germline V gene, CDR1 is LGHDT and CDR2 is YNNKEL (reference sequence). This CDR3 is built from 12 residues. With V trimmed by 6 bases and J by 7 bases, 6 bases remained unmatched. The CDR3 spells CASSAGVSEQYV. In DNA, the CDR3 is TGTGCCAGCAGTGCGGGAGTTAGTGAGCAGTACGTC.